Listed here is a single TCR beta chain. Its target is unknown. These data come from a study of OX40 agonist ivuxolimab in advanced cancers. Whole-study context: From 23 to 79 years was the age range, with a mean of around 57 years, and roughly 80% were male. Regarding the study as a whole: Average numbers of expanded clones were greater in CD8+ T cells than in CD4+.

Generated by immunoSEQ multiplex PCR, the TCRdb table keeps only in-frame clones and is missing some. The sample has more than 75,000 clones, around 80% seen once; the top ten hold 6.6%. Trimming took off 5 bases at V and 4 bases at J, with 14 bases between the two ends. There are 14 residues in the CDR3. CDR1 and CDR2 (germline): LGHNT, FRNRAP. The V gene is TRBV12-5, the J gene TRBJ1-2, with a tentative D call TRBD1 (5 bases). Sequenced material: CD4+ or CD8+ T cells sorted from blood, taken in a trial of the OX40 agonist ivuxolimab. The sequence was obtained from an adult with an advanced solid tumor such as melanoma, head and neck, liver or kidney cancer. The CDR3 bases are TGTGCTAGTGGTGCCTCCGGGACTTCCTATGGCTACACCTTC. This codes for CASGASGTSYGYTF.